What follows are 21 T cell receptor beta chains derived from one specimen sequenced in a study of cytomegalovirus exposure and HLA in healthy donors. The primer mix had 60 Vbeta and 13 Jbeta primers. Produced via immunoSEQ multiplex PCR; TCRdb's table is partial and in-frame only. The sample contains roughly 160,000 clones, around 84% of which appear only once. The material sequenced was PBMCs. All receptors come from a boy younger than 10 in good health and CMV-seronegative.

The V gene is TRBV7-2, the J gene TRBJ1-5, with D unresolved. CDR1 is SGHTA and CDR2 is FQGNSA in the germline V gene. V shed 3 bases and J shed 9 bases, with 9 bases lying between them. This CDR3 is built from 12 residues. CDR3 in amino acids: CASSLNPGPQHF. As DNA, the CDR3 is TGTGCCAGCAGCTTGAACCCAGGGCCCCAGCATTTT.

The CDR3 sequence: CASSQIAGTGGSEAFF. CDR3 in DNA: TGTGCCAGCAGCCAAATAGCGGGGACAGGGGGCTCCGAAGCTTTCTTT. This chain links TRBV4-2 with TRBJ1-1; 12 bases are a match to TRBD1. After removal of 2 bases from V and 8 bases from J, the junction contained 9 bases not matched to a gene. Germline V gene lookup returns CDR1 LGHNA and CDR2 YNFKEQ. There are 16 residues in the CDR3.

This clone was detected a few times. The CDR3 region has the DNA TGTGCCAGCTCCGCCGAGGGTAATAATTCACCCCTCCACTTT. Translated, it gives CASSAEGNNSPLHF. The V gene is TRBV18, the J gene TRBJ1-6; the D is unclear. Germline V lookup: CDR1 KGHSH, CDR2 LQKENI. V was trimmed by 6 bases and J by 5 bases, leaving 11 bases between them. CDR3 length equals 14 residues.

V gene TRBV9 combines with J gene TRBJ1-2, with D uncertain. Trimming removed 1 base from V and 4 bases from J, with 5 bases in between. This CDR3 has 12 residues. CDR1 is SGDLS and CDR2 is YYNGEE in the germline V gene. The CDR3 nucleotides are TGTGCCAGCAGCGTAACAGCCTATGGCTACACCTTC. Amino acids: CASSVTAYGYTF. Full variable domain (remainder filled in from reference TRBV9 and TRBJ1-2): DSGVTQTPKHLITATGQRVTLRCSPRSGDLSVYWYQQSLDQGLQFLIQYYNGEERAKGNILERFSAQQFPDLHSELNLSSLELGDSALYFCASSVTAYGYTFGSGTRLTVV.

J is TRBJ1-1 and V is TRBV6-1, with 8 bases matching TRBD1. Germline values: CDR1 MNHNS, CDR2 SASEGT. V lost 8 bases, J lost 1 base, and 9 bases stayed unmatched. The CDR3 is made up of 15 amino acids. CDR3 in amino acids: CASPPRGQANTEAFF. CDR3 in DNA: TGTGCCAGCCCACCCAGGGGGCAGGCGAACACTGAAGCTTTCTTT.

The CDR3 spells CASAGGRDPWRQFF. The CDR3 DNA sequence: TGTGCCAGCGCCGGGGGACGCGACCCCTGGAGGCAGTTCTTC. This rearrangement joins TRBV6-1 to TRBJ2-1; possibly TRBD2 for D (6 bases). The CDR3 runs 14 residues. The germline CDR1 and CDR2 sequences are MNHNS and SASEGT. With 8 bases removed from V and 12 bases from J, the gap between germline ends came to 23 bases.

The rearrangement links TRBV2 to TRBJ2-7; D is perhaps TRBD1 (7 bases). CDR1 is SNHLY and CDR2 is FYNNEI in the germline V gene. Trimming removed 2 bases from V and 0 bases from J, with 11 bases in between. There are 15 residues in the CDR3. CDR3 sequence: CASSEWGDSSYEQYF. CDR3 sequence (DNA): TGTGCCAGCAGTGAATGGGGGGACAGCTCCTACGAGCAGTACTTC.

The rearrangement links TRBV19 to TRBJ1-5; 8 nucleotides agree with TRBD1. The V and J ends lost 0 bases and 7 bases, in that order; junction bases with no gene match: 8. This CDR3 has 16 amino acids. Germline CDR1 reads LNHDA; CDR2 reads SQIVND (reference sequence). The CDR3 reads CASSIDGAGGRQPQHF. The DNA of the CDR3 is TGTGCCAGTAGTATAGATGGCGCAGGGGGCCGACAGCCCCAGCATTTT.

The rearrangement uses TRBV6-1 and TRBJ2-1, with 7 bases aligning to TRBD1. The V segment lost 5 bases and the J segment 1 base; nucleotides outside the gene matches: 5. The V gene's germline CDR1 is MNHNS and CDR2 SASEGT. This CDR3 spans 15 amino acids. The CDR3 nucleotides are TGTGCCAGCAGTAGAACGGGACAGTCCTACAATGAGCAGTTCTTC. This gives the protein CASSRTGQSYNEQFF.

This clone was recorded only once. The rearrangement uses TRBV29-1 and TRBJ2-4; TRBD1 agrees at 7 bases. Trimming at V came to 5 bases and at J to 4 bases, leaving 8 bases not matched to a gene. The CDR3 runs 14 residues. Germline V gives CDR1 SQVTM, CDR2 ANQGSEA. The CDR3 sequence: CSVRSGTVKNIQYF. The CDR3 DNA sequence: TGCAGCGTTCGATCCGGGACAGTAAAAAACATTCAGTACTTC.

The chain couples TRBV6-5 to TRBJ1-1; no definite D call. Germline assignment: CDR1 MNHEY and CDR2 SVGAGI. This CDR3 is built from 11 residues. V was trimmed by 8 bases and J by 1 base, leaving 5 bases between them. The CDR3: CASGRNTEAFF. The CDR3 nucleotides are TGTGCCAGCGGCCGGAACACTGAAGCTTTCTTT.

The chain links TRBV30 to TRBJ1-2; D is ambiguous. Germline V gene lookup returns CDR1 GTSNPN and CDR2 SVGIG (reference sequence). The CDR3 length is 12 residues. V was trimmed by 0 bases and J by 8 bases, leaving 10 bases between them. The CDR3 nucleotides are TGTGCCTGGAGTGTAAAGTCCAGGGGCTACACCTTC. Its protein is CAWSVKSRGYTF.

This chain links TRBV7-9 with TRBJ2-7, with a tentative D call TRBD2 (7 bases). This CDR3 contains 14 residues. Germline CDR1 is SEHNR and CDR2 is FQNEAQ (reference sequence). The V and J ends lost 4 bases and 6 bases respectively, with 16 bases between them. The CDR3 loop is CASSSTRGGLEQYF. The DNA of the CDR3 is TGTGCCAGCAGCTCTACTCGCGGGGGCCTCGAGCAGTACTTC.

The chain carries TRBV5-1 and TRBJ1-3, with D perhaps TRBD1 (6 bases). Germline V CDR1 and CDR2: SGHRS, YFSETQ. The V end was cut by 4 bases, the J end by 2 bases, with 13 bases between. This CDR3 spans 15 amino acids. CDR3 in DNA: TGCGCCAGCAGCACAGGGACGGGGACTGGAAACACCATATATTTT. Translated: CASSTGTGTGNTIYF.

The chain uses TRBV7-8 and TRBJ2-1, with 8 nucleotides matching TRBD1. V shed 5 bases and J 9 bases; nucleotides not matched to a gene: 9. The CDR3 contains 14 residues. Looked up from germline, CDR1 is SGHVS and CDR2 is FQNEAQ. CDR3 sequence reads: CASSDTQTGGEQFF. The CDR3 bases are TGTGCCAGCAGCGACACCCAAACAGGGGGTGAGCAGTTCTTC.

This rearrangement joins TRBV28 to TRBJ1-6; D is uncertain. Germline CDR1 and CDR2: MDHEN and SYDVKM. This CDR3 has 17 amino acids. Trimming pared 5 bases from V and 0 bases from J, leaving 14 bases between. In DNA form, the CDR3 reads TGTGCCAGCAGTCCACGGACTTATAGCTCCTATAATTCACCCCTCCACTTT. Translating it yields CASSPRTYSSYNSPLHF.

This chain links TRBV5-1 with TRBJ1-5; a possible D gene is TRBD1 (5 bases). This CDR3 contains 15 residues. V gave up 0 bases and J gave up 4 bases, with 11 bases separating them. Looked up from germline, CDR1 is SGHRS and CDR2 is YFSETQ. The CDR3 nucleotides read TGCGCCAGCAGCTTGGCGGGGGGAAGAAATCAGCCCCAGCATTTT. This sequence encodes CASSLAGGRNQPQHF.

This clone was counted only a few times. The gene calls are TRBV5-4 and TRBJ2-3; 9 positions agree with TRBD2. The germline CDR1 and CDR2 sequences are SGHNT and YYREEE (reference sequence). V lost 7 bases, J lost 6 bases, and 9 bases stayed unmatched. The CDR3 loop spans 14 amino acids. The CDR3 is CASRPGLAMDTQYF. CDR3 nucleotides: TGTGCCAGCCGCCCCGGACTAGCGATGGATACGCAGTATTTT.

This clone occurred once. The rearrangement joins TRBV29-1 to TRBJ1-4; TRBD1 matches 7 bases. The CDR3 has 14 amino acids. The trim removed 4 bases at V and 8 bases at J, leaving 10 bases unmatched. CDR1 is SQVTM, CDR2 ANQGSEA, per germline. Here the CDR3 reads CSVALTGDSEKLFF. The CDR3 coding sequence is TGCAGCGTTGCCCTCACAGGGGATTCGGAAAAACTGTTTTTT.

V and J are TRBV27 and TRBJ1-1; D is possibly TRBD1 (5 bases). V lost 4 bases, J lost 5 bases, and 11 bases lay in between. CDR3 length: 13 residues. Per germline, CDR1 MNHEY and CDR2 SMNVEV (reference sequence). CDR3 protein: CASSWGLGTEAFF. In DNA form, the CDR3 reads TGTGCCAGCAGTTGGGGACTGGGGACTGAAGCTTTCTTT.

The chain is built from TRBV5-1 and TRBJ2-1, with 8 bases identical to TRBD1. This CDR3 is built from 16 residues. Germline V gene lookup returns CDR1 SGHRS and CDR2 YFSETQ. Germline trimming cut 1 base from V and 2 bases from J; bases unmatched to any gene: 5. CDR3 amino acids: CASSLTTGEAYNEQFF. As DNA, the CDR3 is TGCGCCAGCAGCTTGACGACAGGGGAGGCCTACAATGAGCAGTTCTTC.